Included here is one T cell receptor beta chain sequence, with context. Its antigen is unknown. These data originate in a study of a mutant IDH1 vaccine in newly diagnosed glioma. Only in-frame clones appear in the TCRdb table, and some are missing; sequencing was by immunoSEQ multiplex PCR. The sample records roughly 62,000 clones, around 89% being singletons. The CDR3 covers 16 residues. Germline V gene lookup returns CDR1 LGHNA and CDR2 YSLEER. V was cut by 0 bases and J by 3 bases, with 11 bases left in between. Specified time point: week 11, during vaccination. Every vaccine dose comprised 300 ug of mutant IDH1 20-mer peptide plus topical imiquimod.

Sequenced here: PBMCs, sampled from a glioma patient whose treatment included an IDH1 peptide vaccine. The chain recombines TRBV4-3 with TRBJ2-2, with D tentatively TRBD1 (5 bases). The receptor comes from a man aged 40-55 years with glioma. The DNA of the CDR3 is TGCGCCAGCAGCCAAGATATTGACAGCTACACCGGGGAGCTGTTTTTT. Encoded protein: CASSQDIDSYTGELFF.